This is a list of T cell receptor beta chains from one sample in a study of shared clonotypes between healthy human individuals. Sequencing used immunoSEQ multiplex PCR; TCRdb keeps in-frame clones, though not all of them. The sample holds 2,500,000 or so clones, under 95% seen once. The source material was naive CD4+ T cells from PBMCs. All receptors derive from a man younger than 35 in good health. Some clones in this sample may be carry-over from other donors' samples. Both conserved end residues are part of each CDR3. The D gene is left open where the match is weak. Part of the rows lack a size; the others show once, few, many or a class for expanded clones.

D: .; J: TRBJ1-4; size: .; length: 16; V: TRBV5-1; DNA: TGCGCCAGCAGCTTGGAGCCGGGGGCGAAGGGTGAAAAACTGTTTTTT; CDR3: CASSLEPGAKGEKLFF
D: TRBD1; J: TRBJ1-2; size: .; length: 15; V: TRBV2; DNA: TGTGCCAGCACGCTGGACAGGCGAACTAACTATGGCTACACCTTC; CDR3: CASTLDRRTNYGYTF
D: TRBD1; J: TRBJ1-2; size: .; length: 14; V: TRBV29-1; DNA: TGCAGCGTCGAGGACAGGGGGCGCAACTATGGCTACACCTTC; CDR3: CSVEDRGRNYGYTF
D: TRBD1; J: TRBJ1-1; size: once; length: 14; V: TRBV6-6; DNA: TGTGCCAGCACCAGACCAACAGGGGGCACTGAAGCTTTCTTT; CDR3: CASTRPTGGTEAFF
D: TRBD2; J: TRBJ2-1; size: .; length: 15; V: TRBV5-1; DNA: TGCGCCAGCAGCTTGGCCTCTAGGGCTAGCGGGGAGCAGTTCTTC; CDR3: CASSLASRASGEQFF
D: .; J: TRBJ1-3; size: .; length: 18; V: TRBV10-2; DNA: TGCGCCAGCAGTGAAGTTTGGCAGGGCGACCACTCTGGAAACACCATATATTTT; CDR3: CASSEVWQGDHSGNTIYF
D: .; J: TRBJ2-3; size: .; length: 16; V: TRBV9; DNA: TGTGCCAGCAGCCCCCGGAGGGCCGGGATGGGGGATACGCAGTATTTT; CDR3: CASSPRRAGMGDTQYF
D: .; J: TRBJ2-1; size: .; length: 13; V: TRBV5-4; DNA: TGTGCCAGCAGCTTGGGGCAGGCCGATGAGCAGTTCTTC; CDR3: CASSLGQADEQFF
D: .; J: TRBJ2-7; size: .; length: 15; V: TRBV6-5; DNA: TGTGCCAGCAGTAACCTTCCCGGGACAAAGGACGAGCAGTACTTC; CDR3: CASSNLPGTKDEQYF
D: .; J: TRBJ2-7; size: .; length: 14; V: TRBV18; DNA: TGTGCCAGCTCGAGGGGGGCATCTTCCTACGAGCAGTACTTC; CDR3: CASSRGASSYEQYF
D: .; J: TRBJ1-6; size: .; length: 14; V: TRBV11-3; DNA: TGTGCCAGCAGCTTAAGCTCCTATAATTCACCCCTCCACTTT; CDR3: CASSLSSYNSPLHF
D: TRBD2; J: TRBJ2-7; size: once; length: 14; V: TRBV18; DNA: TGTGCCAGCTCACGGGCGGGAGGGTCCTACGAGCAGTACTTC; CDR3: CASSRAGGSYEQYF
D: .; J: TRBJ1-1; size: few; length: 12; V: TRBV29-1; DNA: TGCAGCGTTGACAGGGGTAACACTGAAGCTTTCTTT; CDR3: CSVDRGNTEAFF
D: .; J: TRBJ2-7; size: .; length: 15; V: TRBV5-6; DNA: TGTGCCAGCAGCCCGCGGGGGCGAAACTCGGGCGAGCAGTACTTC; CDR3: CASSPRGRNSGEQYF
D: .; J: TRBJ2-2; size: once; length: 16; V: TRBV9; DNA: TGTGCCAGCAGCGTAGCCGGACCCCAAAACACCGGGGAGCTGTTTTTT; CDR3: CASSVAGPQNTGELFF
D: TRBD2; J: TRBJ2-3; size: .; length: 15; V: TRBV5-1; DNA: TGCGCCAGCAGACAAGGGGCGGGAGGCTGGGATACGCAGTATTTT; CDR3: CASRQGAGGWDTQYF
D: .; J: TRBJ1-2; size: .; length: 11; V: TRBV9; DNA: TGTGCCAGCAGCGGAACCTATGGCTACACCTTC; CDR3: CASSGTYGYTF
D: .; J: TRBJ1-5; size: few; length: 16; V: TRBV7-8; DNA: TGTGCCAGCAGCTTAGAACGGGCTGGAGCCAATCAGCCCCAGCATTTT; CDR3: CASSLERAGANQPQHF
D: .; J: TRBJ1-5; size: .; length: 15; V: TRBV5-6; DNA: TGTGCCAGCAGCGTTGGGACGGGACTCAATCAGCCCCAGCATTTT; CDR3: CASSVGTGLNQPQHF
D: .; J: TRBJ2-7; size: .; length: 13; V: TRBV4-2; DNA: TGTGCCAGCAGCCAGGAGATTGGGGGCGAGCAGTACTTC; CDR3: CASSQEIGGEQYF
D: TRBD1; J: TRBJ2-1; size: .; length: 15; V: TRBV5-1; DNA: TGCGCCAGCAGCTTGCCTCGGACAGGCACCAATGAGCAGTTCTTC; CDR3: CASSLPRTGTNEQFF
D: TRBD2; J: TRBJ2-2; size: once; length: 18; V: TRBV7-6; DNA: TGTGCCAGCAGCTTAGGAACTAGCGGGAGAGAGTACACCGGGGAGCTGTTTTTT; CDR3: CASSLGTSGREYTGELFF
D: TRBD2; J: TRBJ2-3; size: .; length: 19; V: TRBV18; DNA: TGTGCCAGCTCACCGGTACCGGGACTAGCGGGAGATAGCACAGATACGCAGTATTTT; CDR3: CASSPVPGLAGDSTDTQYF
D: .; J: TRBJ1-5; size: .; length: 16; V: TRBV7-8; DNA: TGTGCCAGCAGCTTAAGTGCAGGGGTTTCGCATCAGCCCCAGCATTTT; CDR3: CASSLSAGVSHQPQHF
D: .; J: TRBJ2-1; size: .; length: 14; V: TRBV5-1; DNA: TGCGCCAGCAGCGAAGGCTCAAAATACAATGAGCAGTTCTTC; CDR3: CASSEGSKYNEQFF
D: .; J: TRBJ2-2; size: .; length: 13; V: TRBV28; DNA: TGTGCCAGCAGTTTATTAGTCCCCGGGGAGCTGTTTTTT; CDR3: CASSLLVPGELFF
D: .; J: TRBJ2-1; size: .; length: 15; V: TRBV9; DNA: TGTGCCAGCAGCGTCCGCCTAGCGCACTACAATGAGCAGTTCTTC; CDR3: CASSVRLAHYNEQFF
D: .; J: TRBJ1-6; size: .; length: 13; V: TRBV5-8; DNA: TGTGCCAGCAGCACGGGAGTTAATTCACCCCTCCACTTT; CDR3: CASSTGVNSPLHF
D: .; J: TRBJ2-7; size: .; length: 13; V: TRBV10-3; DNA: TGTGCCATCAGTGACACTTCGACCTACGAGCAGTACTTC; CDR3: CAISDTSTYEQYF
D: TRBD2; J: TRBJ2-7; size: .; length: 14; V: TRBV13; DNA: TGTGCCAGCAGCTTAGATCCTAGCGGTTACGAGCAGTACTTC; CDR3: CASSLDPSGYEQYF
D: .; J: TRBJ1-4; size: .; length: 13; V: TRBV2; DNA: TGTGCCAGCAGTGTGACCCAGGGGGAAAAACTGTTTTTT; CDR3: CASSVTQGEKLFF
D: TRBD1; J: TRBJ2-7; size: .; length: 17; V: TRBV7-3; DNA: TGTGCCAGCAGCTTACCCCACGCGGCAGGGGGCGGTCACGAGCAGTACTTC; CDR3: CASSLPHAAGGGHEQYF
D: .; J: TRBJ1-5; size: few; length: 11; V: TRBV6-1; DNA: TGTGCCAGCAGGGTAAGTCAGCCCCAGCATTTT; CDR3: CASRVSQPQHF
D: .; J: TRBJ1-5; size: .; length: 15; V: TRBV4-3; DNA: TGCGCCAGCAGCCAAGAGCCGAACAGCAATCAGCCCCAGCATTTT; CDR3: CASSQEPNSNQPQHF
D: .; J: TRBJ1-3; size: .; length: 15; V: TRBV29-1; DNA: TGCAGCGTTGAAAGCCTAGTGGGCCCAATGGGCACCATATATTTT; CDR3: CSVESLVGPMGTIYF
D: TRBD1; J: TRBJ2-5; size: .; length: 14; V: TRBV2; DNA: TGTGCCAGCAGTCAGGACAGGGGGTGGGAGACCCAGTACTTC; CDR3: CASSQDRGWETQYF
D: .; J: TRBJ2-7; size: .; length: 11; V: TRBV20-1; DNA: TGCAGTGCTTTGACCCCTGGCGAGCAGTACTTC; CDR3: CSALTPGEQYF
D: TRBD2; J: TRBJ2-1; size: .; length: 16; V: TRBV12-5; DNA: TGTGCTAGTGGTTTGGCGGAGACTAGCGGGTTCAATGAGCAGTTCTTC; CDR3: CASGLAETSGFNEQFF
D: TRBD2; J: TRBJ2-1; size: once; length: 16; V: TRBV6-4; DNA: TGTGCCAGCAGTGACTTAACTAGCGGGAGCATCTATGAGCAGTTCTTC; CDR3: CASSDLTSGSIYEQFF
D: TRBD1; J: TRBJ2-5; size: .; length: 14; V: TRBV11-2; DNA: TGTGCCAGCAGCCCCGCCGACAGGGGAGAGACCCAGTACTTC; CDR3: CASSPADRGETQYF
D: .; J: TRBJ1-6; size: .; length: 15; V: TRBV6-5; DNA: TGTGCCAGCAGTTACTCGTGGTCCTATAATTCACCCCTCCACTTT; CDR3: CASSYSWSYNSPLHF
D: TRBD2; J: TRBJ2-2; size: .; length: 16; V: TRBV7-2; DNA: TGTGCCAGCAGCAAAACTAGCGGTTTGTACACCGGGGAGCTGTTTTTT; CDR3: CASSKTSGLYTGELFF
D: .; J: TRBJ2-7; size: .; length: 14; V: TRBV6-5; DNA: TGTGCCAGCAACCCCGGGACATCTGCCTACGAGCAGTACTTC; CDR3: CASNPGTSAYEQYF
D: TRBD1; J: TRBJ1-3; size: .; length: 14; V: TRBV19; DNA: TGTGCCAGTAGTATCGGGACAGCTGGAAACACCATATATTTT; CDR3: CASSIGTAGNTIYF
D: TRBD2; J: TRBJ2-2; size: .; length: 19; V: TRBV5-1; DNA: TGCGCCAGCACGTATTTTTTCGGACTAGCGGGAGGGAACACCGGGGAGCTGTTTTTT; CDR3: CASTYFFGLAGGNTGELFF
D: TRBD1; J: TRBJ2-7; size: once; length: 14; V: TRBV6-5; DNA: TGTGCCAGCAGATCGGGACAGGGTTCCTACGAGCAGTACTTC; CDR3: CASRSGQGSYEQYF